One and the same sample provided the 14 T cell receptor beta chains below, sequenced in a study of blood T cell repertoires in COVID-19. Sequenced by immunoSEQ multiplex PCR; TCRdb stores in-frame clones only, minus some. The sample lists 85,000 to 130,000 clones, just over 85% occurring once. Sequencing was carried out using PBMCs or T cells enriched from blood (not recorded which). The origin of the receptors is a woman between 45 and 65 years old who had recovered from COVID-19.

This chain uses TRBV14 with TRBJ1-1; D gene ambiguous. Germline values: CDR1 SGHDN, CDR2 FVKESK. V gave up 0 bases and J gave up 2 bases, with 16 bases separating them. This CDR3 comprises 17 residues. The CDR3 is CASSQDFSGFRNTEAFF. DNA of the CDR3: TGTGCCAGCAGCCAAGATTTTTCGGGATTTAGAAACACTGAAGCTTTCTTT.

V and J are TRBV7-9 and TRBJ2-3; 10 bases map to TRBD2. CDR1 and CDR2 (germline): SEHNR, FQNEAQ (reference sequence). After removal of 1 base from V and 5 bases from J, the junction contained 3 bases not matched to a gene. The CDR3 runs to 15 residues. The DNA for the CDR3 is TGTGCCAGCAGCTTAGAAGCGGGGGGGCGAGATACGCAGTATTTT. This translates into CASSLEAGGRDTQYF.

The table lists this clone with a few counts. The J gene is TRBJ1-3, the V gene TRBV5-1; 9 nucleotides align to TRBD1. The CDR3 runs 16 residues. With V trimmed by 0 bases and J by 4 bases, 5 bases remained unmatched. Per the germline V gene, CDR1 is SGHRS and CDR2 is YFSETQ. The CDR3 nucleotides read TGCGCCAGCAGCTTGGCCGGGACAGGGTTAGGAAACACCATATATTTT. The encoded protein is CASSLAGTGLGNTIYF.

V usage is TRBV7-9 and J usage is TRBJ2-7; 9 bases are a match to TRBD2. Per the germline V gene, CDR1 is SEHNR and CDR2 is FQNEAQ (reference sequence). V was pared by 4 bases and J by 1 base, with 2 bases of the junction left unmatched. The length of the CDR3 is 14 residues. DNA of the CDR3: TGTGCCAGCAGCTCGACTAGCGGATCCTACGAGCAGTACTTC. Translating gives CASSSTSGSYEQYF.

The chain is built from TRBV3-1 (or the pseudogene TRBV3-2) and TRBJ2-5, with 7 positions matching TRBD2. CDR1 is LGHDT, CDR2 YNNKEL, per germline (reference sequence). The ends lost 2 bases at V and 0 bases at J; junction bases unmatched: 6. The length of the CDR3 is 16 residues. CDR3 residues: CASSQRRGKYQETQYF. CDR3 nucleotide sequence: TGTGCCAGCAGCCAACGGCGGGGGAAGTACCAAGAGACCCAGTACTTC.

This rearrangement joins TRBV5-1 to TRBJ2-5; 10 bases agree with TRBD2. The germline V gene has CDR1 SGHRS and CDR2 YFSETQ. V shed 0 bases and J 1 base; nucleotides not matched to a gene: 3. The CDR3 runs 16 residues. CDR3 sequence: CASSLALAGVQETQYF. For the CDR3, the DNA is TGCGCCAGCAGCTTGGCTCTAGCGGGAGTCCAAGAGACCCAGTACTTC.

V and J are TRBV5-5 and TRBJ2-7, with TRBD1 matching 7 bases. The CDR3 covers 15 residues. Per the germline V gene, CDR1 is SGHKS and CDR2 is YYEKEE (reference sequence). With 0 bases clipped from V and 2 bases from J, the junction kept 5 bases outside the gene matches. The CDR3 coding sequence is TGTGCCAGCAGCTTGGCCGGGACAGTAACCTACGAGCAGTACTTC. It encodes CASSLAGTVTYEQYF.

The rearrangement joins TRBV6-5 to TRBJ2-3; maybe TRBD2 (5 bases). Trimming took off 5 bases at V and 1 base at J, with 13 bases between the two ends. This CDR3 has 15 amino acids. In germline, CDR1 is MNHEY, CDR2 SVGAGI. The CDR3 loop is CASSTGGSGTDTQYF. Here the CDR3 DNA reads TGTGCCAGCAGTACCGGCGGTAGCGGCACAGATACGCAGTATTTT.

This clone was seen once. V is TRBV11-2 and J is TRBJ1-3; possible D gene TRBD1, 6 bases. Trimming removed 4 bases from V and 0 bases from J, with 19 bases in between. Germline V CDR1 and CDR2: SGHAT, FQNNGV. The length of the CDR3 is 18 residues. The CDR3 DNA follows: TGTGCCAGCAGCTCCCTCGAAAGTGCGGACAGCTCTGGAAACACCATATATTTT. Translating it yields CASSSLESADSSGNTIYF.

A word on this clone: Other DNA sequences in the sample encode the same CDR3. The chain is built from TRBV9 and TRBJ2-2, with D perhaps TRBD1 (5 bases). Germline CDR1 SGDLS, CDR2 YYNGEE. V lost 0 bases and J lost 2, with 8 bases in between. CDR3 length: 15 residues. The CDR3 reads CASSVGGLNTGELFF. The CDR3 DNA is TGTGCCAGCAGCGTAGGGGGCCTCAACACCGGGGAGCTGTTTTTT.

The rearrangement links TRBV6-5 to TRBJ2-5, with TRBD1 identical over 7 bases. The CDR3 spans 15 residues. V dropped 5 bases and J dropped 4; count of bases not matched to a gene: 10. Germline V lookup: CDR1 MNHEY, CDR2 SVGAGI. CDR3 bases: TGTGCCAGCAGTAGGACAGGTTGGGTCAGAGAGACCCAGTACTTC. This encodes CASSRTGWVRETQYF.

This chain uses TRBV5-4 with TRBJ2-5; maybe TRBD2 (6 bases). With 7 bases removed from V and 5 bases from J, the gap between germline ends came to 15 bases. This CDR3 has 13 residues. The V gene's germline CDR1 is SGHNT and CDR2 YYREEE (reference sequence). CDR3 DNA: TGTGCCAGCGTGAGGAGGGCTGGGGAGACCCAGTACTTC. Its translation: CASVRRAGETQYF.

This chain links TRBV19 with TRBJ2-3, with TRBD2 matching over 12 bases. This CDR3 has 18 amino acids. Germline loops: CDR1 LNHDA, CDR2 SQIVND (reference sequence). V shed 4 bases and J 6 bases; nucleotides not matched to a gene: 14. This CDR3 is CASSRGSQTSGRRDTQYF. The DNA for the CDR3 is TGTGCCAGTAGTAGAGGGAGCCAGACTAGCGGGAGAAGGGATACGCAGTATTTT.

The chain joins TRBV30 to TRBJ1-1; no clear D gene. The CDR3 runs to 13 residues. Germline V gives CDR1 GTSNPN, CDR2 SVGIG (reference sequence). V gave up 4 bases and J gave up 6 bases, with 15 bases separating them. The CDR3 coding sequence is TGTGCCTGGACCGTGCGGAGGAGTGCTGAAGCTTTCTTT. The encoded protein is CAWTVRRSAEAFF.